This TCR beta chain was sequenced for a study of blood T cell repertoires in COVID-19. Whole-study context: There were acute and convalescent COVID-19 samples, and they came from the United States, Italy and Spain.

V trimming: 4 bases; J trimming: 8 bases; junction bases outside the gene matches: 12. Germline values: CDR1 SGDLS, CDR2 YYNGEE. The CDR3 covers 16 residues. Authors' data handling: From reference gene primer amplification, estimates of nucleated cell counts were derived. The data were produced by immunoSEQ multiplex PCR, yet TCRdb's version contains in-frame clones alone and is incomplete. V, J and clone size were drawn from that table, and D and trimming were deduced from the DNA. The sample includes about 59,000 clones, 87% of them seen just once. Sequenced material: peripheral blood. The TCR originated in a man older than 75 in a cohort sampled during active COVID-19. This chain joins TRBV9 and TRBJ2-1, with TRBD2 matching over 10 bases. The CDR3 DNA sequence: TGTGCCAGCAGCCCCCACCTAGCGGGAGAGAGCCATGAGCAGTTCTTC. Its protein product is CASSPHLAGESHEQFF.